This record looks at one TCR beta chain sequence and its context. As yet, its antigen is unknown. The entry originates in a study of T cell responses to AZD1222 COVID-19 vaccine. The germline V gene encodes CDR1 LGHDT and CDR2 YNNKEL (reference sequence). The CDR3 sequence is 15 residues long. Unmatched junction bases numbered 10, after V lost 6 bases and J lost 5 bases. Study-wide results and caveats: Following two doses of AZD1222, Spike-specific TCR breadth and depth rose. Variant regions that are unmutated are reportedly the target of nearly half of spike-specific TCRs. Mapped onto spike, vaccine-associated CD4 TCRs spanned it and were dominant at 160-218 and 743-854.

Sequenced by immunoSEQ multiplex PCR; TCRdb stores in-frame clones only, minus some. The sample includes about 120,000 clones, 88% of them seen just once. The TCR sequence derives from an adult who received the AZD1222 COVID-19 vaccine. This material consisted of peripheral blood, taken 28 days after the second AZD1222 dose. V usage is TRBV3-1 (or the pseudogene TRBV3-2) and J usage is TRBJ2-5, with 9 bases matching TRBD2. CDR3 DNA sequence: TGTGCCAGCAGTTCCAGCGGGGGGCCCCGGGAGACCCAGTACTTC. Encoded protein: CASSSSGGPRETQYF.